This T cell receptor beta chain was documented in a study of T cells in Graves' hyperthyroidism and ophthalmopathy. Study conclusions and caveats: Ophthalmopathy was model-predicted a median roughly 6.5 months pre-onset. Among thyroid clonotypes expanded above 0.001, most also appeared in blood.

This clonotype showed up just a few times. As yet, its antigen is unknown. The CDR3 runs 14 residues. The germline V gene has CDR1 SGHRS and CDR2 YFSETQ. The J segment lost 2 bases and the V segment lost 3 bases, leaving 4 bases of the junction unmatched. The CDR3 regions of TCR beta were amplified from RNA transcripts. The primer set for the first-round RT-PCR of the TCR CDR3 was HTBI. TCRdb reanalysed the multiplex PCR reads using MiXCR and keeps one entry per CDR3 protein. The table lists about 340,000 distinct CDR3 sequences, 18% of them singletons. The study defined stable Graves' hyperthyroidism as no ophthalmopathy progression within 18 months. Fresh peripheral blood, roughly 9.8 ml of it, supplied the PBMCs.

The source of this sequence is a woman aged 45 to 65 with Graves' hyperthyroidism. The sample taken for sequencing was blood. The genes are TRBV5-1 and TRBJ2-5, with 7 bases that match TRBD1. CDR3 region: CASSWTGEQETQYF. The CDR3 DNA reads as TGCGCCAGCAGCTGGACAGGAGAACAAGAGACCCAGTACTTC. Variable domain in full (rest from reference TRBV5-1 and TRBJ2-5): KAGVTQTPRYLIKTRGQQVTLSCSPISGHRSVSWYQQTPGQGLQFLFEYFSETQRNKGNFPGRFSGRQFSNSRSEMNVSTLELGDSALYLCASSWTGEQETQYFGPGTRLLVL.